These T cell receptor beta chains were read from a single sample in a study of T cell repertoires in cytomegalovirus infection. TCRdb processed the reads anew with MiXCR; each CDR3 protein has one entry. The table includes under 500,000 distinct CDR3 sequences, about 42% detected once. Their antigen targets remain unknown. Material: cultured PBMCs, obtained from culture after CMV antigen stimulation. Every receptor here comes from a human donor in good health (CMV status not recorded). Some clones in this sample may be carry-over from other donors' samples. The CDR3 runs from the conserved cysteine through the conserved F or W. Only some rows state a clone size, as once, few, many or a class for expanded clones.

cdr3_aa,v_call,clone_size
CASSPWGRGLMATEAFF,TRBV7-8,NA
CASSLNFYREQYF,TRBV7-9,NA
CASSLRRDNYGYTF,TRBV7-8,few
CAISESGRTYEQYF,TRBV10-3,NA
CAGSEGYQETQYF,TRBV7-6,NA
CASTLTGFGTSGYNEQFF,TRBV6-2/TRBV6-3,NA
CAISEESGRGYTF,TRBV10-3,NA
CASIIDGGGTEAFF,TRBV12-3/TRBV12-4,NA
CASSSPGQGTGNTIYF,TRBV5-6,NA
CASGPGLAGRNYEQYF,TRBV5-4,few
CASSLVAGGTEAFF,TRBV12-3/TRBV12-4,few
CASSLFGTANTEAFF,TRBV7-2,few
CASSQDLGGHPNTEAFF,TRBV14,NA
CASSSPGRTSSGANVLTF,TRBV27,NA
CASSPRTGNTEAFF,TRBV18,many
CASSLPLGDRGSGNTIYF,TRBV7-6,few
CASRPRRGTLHNEQFF,TRBV3-1,NA
CASSLRGGASYEQYF,TRBV6-1,NA
CAITKTGSSSYNEQFF,TRBV10-3,NA
CASSLPGAPLHF,TRBV7-2,few
CASSPGLAGTEQYF,TRBV6-1,NA
CASSLDSGGFNEQFF,TRBV7-2,few
CSARELTVAPRGYTF,TRBV20-1,few
CASAPLSYNEQFF,TRBV12-5,few
CATSRADRANQPQHF,TRBV15,NA
CASSYSLRREEEQYF,TRBV6-5,NA
CSATGTVLSETQYF,TRBV20-1,few
CASSLGGPDTQETQYF,TRBV5-4,NA
CASSPIRGAGETQYF,TRBV7-6,few
CASPSVGLDTQYF,TRBV7-2,few
CASRTGTSPYNEQFF,TRBV12-3/TRBV12-4,few
CASDKGRRGGTIYF,TRBV19,NA
CASSLAGQFPEQYF,TRBV7-9,few